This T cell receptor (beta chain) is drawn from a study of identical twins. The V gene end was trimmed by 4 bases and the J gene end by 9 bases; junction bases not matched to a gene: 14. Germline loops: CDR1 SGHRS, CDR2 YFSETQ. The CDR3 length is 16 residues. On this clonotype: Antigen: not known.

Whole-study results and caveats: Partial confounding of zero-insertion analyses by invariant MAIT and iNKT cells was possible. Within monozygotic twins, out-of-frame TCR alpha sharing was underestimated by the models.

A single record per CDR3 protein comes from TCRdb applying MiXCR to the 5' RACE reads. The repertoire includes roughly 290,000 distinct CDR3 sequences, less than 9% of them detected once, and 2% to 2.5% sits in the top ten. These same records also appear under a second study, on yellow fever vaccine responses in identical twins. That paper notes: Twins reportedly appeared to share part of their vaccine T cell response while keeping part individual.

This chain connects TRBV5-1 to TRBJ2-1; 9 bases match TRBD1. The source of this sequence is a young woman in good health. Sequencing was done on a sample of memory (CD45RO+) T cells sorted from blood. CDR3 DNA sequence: TGCGCCAGCAGCCCACGCGGACAGGGGAGGACTAGTGAGCAGTTCTTC. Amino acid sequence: CASSPRGQGRTSEQFF.